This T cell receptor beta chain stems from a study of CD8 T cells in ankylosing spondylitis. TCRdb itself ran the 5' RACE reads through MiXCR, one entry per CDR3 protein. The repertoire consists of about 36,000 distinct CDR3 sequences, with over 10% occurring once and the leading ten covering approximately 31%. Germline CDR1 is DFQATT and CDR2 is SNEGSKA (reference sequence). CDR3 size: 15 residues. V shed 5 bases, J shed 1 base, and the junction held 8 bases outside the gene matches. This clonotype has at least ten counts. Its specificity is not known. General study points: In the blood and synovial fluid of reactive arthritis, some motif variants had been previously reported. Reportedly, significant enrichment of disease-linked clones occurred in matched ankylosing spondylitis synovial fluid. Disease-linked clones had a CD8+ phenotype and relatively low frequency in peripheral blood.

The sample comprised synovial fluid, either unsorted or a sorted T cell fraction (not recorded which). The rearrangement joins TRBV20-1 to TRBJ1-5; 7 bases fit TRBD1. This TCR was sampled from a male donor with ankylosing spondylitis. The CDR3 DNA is TGCAGTGCTCGACAGGGATCGATGAGCAATCAGCCCCAGCATTTT. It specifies CSARQGSMSNQPQHF.